A single sample gave rise to the 24 T cell receptor beta chains below, sequenced in a study of response to subunit inactivated influenza vaccine. In TCRdb, the RT-PCR reads were re-called with MiXCR into one record per CDR3 protein. The sample records hundreds of thousands of distinct CDR3 sequences, about a fifth being singletons. The sample was PBMCs from blood, taken around 5 days after vaccination. These receptors were collected from a man in his fifties or sixties who received an inactivated influenza vaccine.

This clonotype was seen more than once but under ten times. The chain links TRBV10-3 to TRBJ2-3, with D perhaps matching TRBD1 (5 bases). Between the trimmed V and J ends, which lost 3 bases and 2 bases, there was a span of 12 bases. The CDR3 is 15 amino acids. The germline gives CDR1 ENHRY, CDR2 SYGVKD. The CDR3 here is CAISDRVSYTDTQYF. CDR3 DNA sequence: TGTGCCATCAGTGACAGGGTTTCCTACACAGATACGCAGTATTTT.

This clonotype was observed a handful of times. The chain has TRBV6-2 or TRBV6-3 and TRBJ2-1; D might be TRBD2 (7 bases). CDR3 length: 13 amino acids. V was clipped by 2 bases and J by 9 bases, with 11 bases between them. Germline V gene sequence: CDR1 MNHEY, CDR2 SVGEGT. CDR3 loop: CASSYGGAVEQFF. Here the CDR3 DNA reads TGTGCCAGCAGTTACGGGGGGGCCGTTGAGCAGTTCTTC.

This chain uses TRBV6-5 with TRBJ2-7; 8 nucleotides match TRBD2. This CDR3 region has 14 residues. CDR1 and CDR2 (germline): MNHEY, SVGAGI. The junction had 12 bases not matched to a gene; V was cut back by 7 bases and J by 7 bases. CDR3 bases: TGTGCCAGCACTTTAACTAGCGGTTTGGGAGAGCAGTACTTC. Residues: CASTLTSGLGEQYF.

This clonotype was recorded at least ten times. The CDR3 sequence: CASSQTFSAISSYNEQFF. The CDR3 coding sequence is TGCGCCAGCAGCCAGACCTTCAGCGCTATCAGCTCCTACAATGAGCAGTTCTTC. The V and J genes are TRBV4-3 and TRBJ2-1; D is unresolved. The CDR3 runs to 18 residues. CDR1 LGHNA and CDR2 YSLEER come from the germline V gene. V was shortened by 3 bases and J by 0 bases, with 18 bases between the two germline ends.

This clonotype was recorded many times. The CDR3 DNA sequence: TGTGCCAGCAGTGAACTAGCGGGAGGGCCGGATACGCAGTATTTT. Translated: CASSELAGGPDTQYF. The rearrangement uses TRBV6-1 and TRBJ2-3; 12 nucleotides match TRBD2. This CDR3 is 15 amino acids long. CDR1 is MNHNS, CDR2 SASEGT, per germline. V lost 2 bases to trimming and J lost 6 bases; unmatched junction nucleotides: 3.

This clonotype was detected a few times. This rearrangement joins TRBV10-3 to TRBJ2-1, with 7 positions matching TRBD2. Losses at the gene ends were 4 bases for V and 3 bases for J; bases not matched to a gene: 9. Germline assignment: CDR1 ENHRY and CDR2 SYGVKD. The CDR3 runs 16 residues. CDR3 sequence reads: CAISGGDQRGYNEQFF. The CDR3 DNA reads TGTGCCATCAGTGGTGGGGACCAGCGGGGCTACAATGAGCAGTTCTTC.

The V call is TRBV6-5, the J call TRBJ2-1; either TRBD1 or TRBD2 may fit D (6 bases each). V was pared by 0 bases and J by 2 bases, with 11 bases between. The CDR3 contains 16 residues. Germline CDR1 reads MNHEY; CDR2 reads SVGAGI. CDR3 residues: CASSYSGGSAYNEQFF. The DNA of the CDR3 is TGTGCCAGCAGTTACTCCGGGGGCTCCGCCTACAATGAGCAGTTCTTC.

The chain joins TRBV20-1 to TRBJ2-7; D is unresolved. Germline CDR1 is DFQATT and CDR2 is SNEGSKA (reference sequence). V gave up 6 bases and J gave up 1 base, with 10 bases separating them. The length of the CDR3 is 12 residues. This chain's CDR3 is CSALSDSYEQYF. CDR3 sequence (DNA): TGCAGTGCGCTGTCCGATTCCTACGAGCAGTACTTC.

The table lists this clonotype with a few counts. The rearrangement links TRBV29-1 to TRBJ2-1; TRBD1 aligns across 7 bases. Per the germline V gene, CDR1 is SQVTM and CDR2 is ANQGSEA. V lost 7 bases, J lost 7 bases, and 13 bases stayed unmatched. This CDR3 region has 14 residues. The CDR3 spells CSGRYRGQANEQFF. In nucleotides, the CDR3 is TGCAGCGGCAGATACAGGGGCCAGGCGAATGAGCAGTTCTTC.

The V gene is TRBV15, the J gene TRBJ2-1; no clear D. This CDR3 region has 12 residues. V lost 0 bases, J lost 6 bases, and 3 bases lay in between. Germline values: CDR1 LNHNV, CDR2 YYDKDF (reference sequence). CDR3 bases: TGTGCCACCAGCAGAGATTTCAATGAGCAGTTCTTC. Translating gives CATSRDFNEQFF.

The chain carries TRBV12-3 or TRBV12-4 and TRBJ2-1; 10 bases map to TRBD2. Germline trimming cut 6 bases from V and 9 bases from J; bases unmatched to any gene: 11. This CDR3 is 15 amino acids long. The CDR3 sequence is CASSPMSGGAGEQFF. The DNA for the CDR3 is TGTGCCAGCAGCCCTATGAGCGGGGGGGCTGGTGAGCAGTTCTTC.

The V call is TRBV6-2 or TRBV6-3, the J call TRBJ2-7; unclear D gene. Germline V lookup: CDR1 MNHEY, CDR2 SVGEGT. V dropped 7 bases and J dropped 3 bases, with 16 bases sitting between them. The CDR3 is 14 residues long. The CDR3 DNA follows: TGTGCCAGCATAAGCAGGATCTCGTTCTACGAGCAGTACTTC. Its translation is CASISRISFYEQYF.

V and J are TRBV2 and TRBJ2-4; the D gene is possibly TRBD1 (7 bases). This CDR3 comprises 15 residues. In germline, CDR1 is SNHLY, CDR2 FYNNEI. The ends were cut back, 4 bases at V and 3 bases at J, with 13 bases in the middle. The CDR3 sequence is CASSGGDRSKNIQYF. The CDR3 nucleotides read TGTGCCAGCAGTGGGGGGGACAGAAGCAAAAACATTCAGTACTTC.

The chain is built from TRBV9 and TRBJ2-7, with 7 bases identical to TRBD2. Germline V CDR1 and CDR2: SGDLS, YYNGEE. J was trimmed by 0 bases and V by 0 bases; bases with no gene match: 3. The CDR3 runs 15 residues. The CDR3 spells CASSVGSGLSYEQYF. Written as DNA, the CDR3 is TGTGCCAGCAGCGTAGGTAGCGGGCTCTCCTACGAGCAGTACTTC.

This chain's CDR3 is CASSKGTSGTQETQYF. The CDR3 DNA sequence: TGCGCCAGCAGCAAGGGGACTAGCGGAACCCAAGAGACCCAGTACTTC. The V call is TRBV5-1, the J call TRBJ2-5, with 11 bases fitting TRBD2. The junction had 6 bases not matched to a gene; V was cut back by 4 bases and J by 1 base. This CDR3 is 16 amino acids long. Germline V lookup: CDR1 SGHRS, CDR2 YFSETQ. The full variable domain, completed using reference TRBV5-1 and TRBJ2-5, is KAGVTQTPRYLIKTRGQQVTLSCSPISGHRSVSWYQQTPGQGLQFLFEYFSETQRNKGNFPGRFSGRQFSNSRSEMNVSTLELGDSALYLCASSKGTSGTQETQYFGPGTRLLVL.

This chain joins TRBV10-3 and TRBJ2-5; TRBD1 is a possible D gene (5 bases). V was cut by 0 bases and J by 13 bases, with 15 bases left in between. The CDR3 totals 13 residues. CDR1 and CDR2 from the germline V gene are ENHRY and SYGVKD. The CDR3 coding sequence is TGTGCCATCAGTGAGTCGACAGCCTCTCTATCGTACTTC. Translated, it gives CAISESTASLSYF.

This clonotype occurred a few times. This chain connects TRBV20-1 to TRBJ2-5; maybe TRBD2 (6 bases). V lost 3 bases and J lost 1, with 12 bases in between. CDR3 size: 14 residues. Germline values: CDR1 DFQATT, CDR2 SNEGSKA (reference sequence). The CDR3 sequence: CSASAGPAQETQYF. The CDR3 DNA sequence: TGCAGTGCTAGTGCGGGGCCAGCCCAAGAGACCCAGTACTTC.

This clonotype was counted a few times. The V and J genes are TRBV28 and TRBJ2-7; 8 nucleotides line up with TRBD2. This CDR3 comprises 15 residues. CDR1 and CDR2 (germline): MDHEN, SYDVKM. With V trimmed by 2 bases and J by 3 bases, 6 bases remained unmatched. DNA for the CDR3: TGTGCCAGCAGTTTACTCTCTAGCGGGCGCTACGAGCAGTACTTC. Its protein is CASSLLSSGRYEQYF.

This clonotype was picked up a small number of times. The rearrangement links TRBV6-1 to TRBJ1-4; D is uncertain. In germline, CDR1 is MNHNS, CDR2 SASEGT. This CDR3 region has 13 residues. V was cut by 9 bases and J by 6 bases, with 14 bases left in between. The CDR3 region is CASQDHADEKLFF. The CDR3 DNA reads as TGTGCCAGTCAGGACCACGCCGATGAAAAACTGTTTTTT.

The table lists this clonotype with many counts. The V gene is TRBV28, the J gene TRBJ1-5; D remains ambiguous. V lost 1 base to trimming and J lost 6 bases, with 7 bases between them. This CDR3 region has 13 residues. Germline CDR1 is MDHEN and CDR2 is SYDVKM. This CDR3 is CASSLSPVQPQHF. DNA of the CDR3: TGTGCCAGCAGTTTATCTCCCGTTCAGCCCCAGCATTTT.

The chain links TRBV28 to TRBJ2-3; D gene unclear. Per the germline V gene, CDR1 is MDHEN and CDR2 is SYDVKM. Trimming took off 2 bases at V and 7 bases at J, with 16 bases between the two ends. The CDR3 has 15 residues. CDR3 residues: CASSLIALPVHTQYF. Written as DNA, the CDR3 is TGTGCCAGCAGTTTAATCGCCCTTCCCGTCCATACGCAGTATTTT.

J is TRBJ2-1 and V is TRBV20-1; D might be TRBD2 (6 bases). The CDR3 is 13 residues long. Germline loops: CDR1 DFQATT, CDR2 SNEGSKA (reference sequence). Between the trimmed V and J ends, which lost 4 bases and 4 bases, there was a span of 11 bases. CDR3 nucleotide sequence: TGCAGTGCTAATTTGGGGGGATACAATGAGCAGTTCTTC. Amino acid sequence: CSANLGGYNEQFF.

The CDR3 reads CASSLGGGVSDTQYF. The DNA for the CDR3 is TGTGCCAGCAGTTTAGGCGGGGGGGTCTCAGATACGCAGTATTTT. The chain joins TRBV12-3 or TRBV12-4 to TRBJ2-3, with TRBD2 identical over 9 bases. V shed 1 base, J shed 4 bases, and the junction held 3 bases outside the gene matches. This CDR3 has 15 residues.

Only a few counts were recorded for this clonotype. The rearrangement joins TRBV30 to TRBJ2-2, with D perhaps given as TRBD1 or TRBD2 (5 bases each). CDR1 GTSNPN and CDR2 SVGIG come from the germline V gene (reference sequence). CDR3 size: 14 residues. V was pared by 4 bases and J by 2 bases, with 11 bases between. The CDR3 loop is CAWIMGPNTGELFF. The DNA of the CDR3 is TGTGCCTGGATCATGGGACCCAACACCGGGGAGCTGTTTTTT.